The TCR beta chain described here comes from a study of T cell clones after liver transplantation. Study in general: Three of the eight recipients were HCV-positive; the rest had non-autoimmune, non-viral transplant indications.

Regarding this clone: Its antigen remains unidentified.

Germline CDR1 LNHDA, CDR2 SQIVND (reference sequence). The CDR3 is 15 amino acids. J gave up 7 bases and V 5 bases, and 6 bases lay outside the gene matches. Measured with immunoSEQ multiplex PCR; TCRdb has only the in-frame clones, and not every one. The profile shows roughly 80,000 clones, roughly four fifths of them singletons. Study-level results: In most of the 8 subjects, circulating graft-donor-reactive CD4 TCRbeta sequences fell significantly after transplant. Graft donor-reactive T cells may have migrated into the graft rather than being deleted.

The chain uses TRBV19 and TRBJ2-2; 11 bases align to TRBD2. The sample was CD4+ T cells from blood, taken approximately 3.5 years after liver transplant. The sequence was collected from a human patient who received a liver transplant. The graft donor may have given rise to some T cells. CDR3 bases: TGTGCCAGTAGTTCCTCCGGGACTAGCGGCGGGGAGCTGTTTTTT. This translates into CASSSSGTSGGELFF.